This T cell receptor beta chain stems from a study of blood T cells in healthy people across ages. Germline values: CDR1 LGHDT, CDR2 YNNKEL (reference sequence). The CDR3 has 16 amino acids. A J-beta primer mix and a sample-barcoded 5' primer were used in a second PCR of about 6 to 12 cycles. TCRdb re-analysed the 5' RACE reads in MiXCR, keeping a single row per CDR3 protein. The sample records 550,000 to 650,000 distinct CDR3 sequences, over 25% being singletons. These data are also associated with another study on T cells of mothers and their children.

V is TRBV3-1 and J is TRBJ2-5; D ambiguous. The J call is uncertain, as TRBJ2-1 better fits the DNA end. Sequencing input: blood. The sequence derives from a boy aged 2 to 10 in good health. This CDR3 reads CASSQDFLVVNYEQFF. CDR3 sequence (DNA): TGTGCCAGCAGCCAAGATTTTTTGGTAGTAAATTATGAGCAGTTCTTC.